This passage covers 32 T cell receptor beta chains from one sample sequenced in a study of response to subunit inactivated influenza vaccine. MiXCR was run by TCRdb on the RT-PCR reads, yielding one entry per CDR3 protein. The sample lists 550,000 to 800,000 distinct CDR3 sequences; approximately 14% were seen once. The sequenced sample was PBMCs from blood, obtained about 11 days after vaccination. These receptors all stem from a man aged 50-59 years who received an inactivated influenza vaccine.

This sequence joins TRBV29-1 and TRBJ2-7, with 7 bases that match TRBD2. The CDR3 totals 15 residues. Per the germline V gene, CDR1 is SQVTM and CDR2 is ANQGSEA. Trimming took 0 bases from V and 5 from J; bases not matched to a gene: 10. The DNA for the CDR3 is TGCAGCGTTGAAGATCGGGCAGCGGGAATCGACGAGCAGTACTTC. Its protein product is CSVEDRAAGIDEQYF.

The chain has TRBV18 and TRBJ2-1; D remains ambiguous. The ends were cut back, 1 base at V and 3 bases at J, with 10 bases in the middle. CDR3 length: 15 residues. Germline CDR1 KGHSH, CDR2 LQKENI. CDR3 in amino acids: CASSPQALGYNEQFF. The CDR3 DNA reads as TGTGCCAGCTCACCACAGGCCTTGGGCTACAATGAGCAGTTCTTC.

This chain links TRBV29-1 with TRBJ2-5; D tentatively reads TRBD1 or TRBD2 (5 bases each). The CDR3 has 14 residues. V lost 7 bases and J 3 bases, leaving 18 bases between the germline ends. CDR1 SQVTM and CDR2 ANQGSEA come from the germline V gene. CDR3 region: CSARNRDAKETQYF. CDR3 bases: TGCAGCGCACGAAACCGGGACGCGAAAGAGACCCAGTACTTC.

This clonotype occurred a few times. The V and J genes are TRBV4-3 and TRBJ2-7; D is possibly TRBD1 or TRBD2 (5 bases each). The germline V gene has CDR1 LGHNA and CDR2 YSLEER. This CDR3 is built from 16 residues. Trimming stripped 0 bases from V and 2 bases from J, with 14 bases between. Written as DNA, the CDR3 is TGCGCCAGCAGCCAAGATATGAGAGGGGCCGCCTACGAGCAGTACTTC. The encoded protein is CASSQDMRGAAYEQYF.

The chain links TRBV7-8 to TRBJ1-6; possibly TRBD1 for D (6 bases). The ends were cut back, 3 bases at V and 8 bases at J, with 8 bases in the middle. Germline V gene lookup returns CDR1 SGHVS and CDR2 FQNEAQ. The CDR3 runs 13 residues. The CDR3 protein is CASSLRTDSPLHF. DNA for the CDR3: TGTGCCAGCAGCTTGAGGACAGATTCACCCCTCCACTTT.

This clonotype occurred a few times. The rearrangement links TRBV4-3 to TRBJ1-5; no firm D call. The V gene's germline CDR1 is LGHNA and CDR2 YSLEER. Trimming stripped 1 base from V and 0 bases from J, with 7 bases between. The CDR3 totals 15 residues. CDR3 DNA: TGCGCCAGCAGCCAAGTCCGATATAGCAATCAGCCCCAGCATTTT. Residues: CASSQVRYSNQPQHF.

The DNA of the CDR3 is TGCGCCAGCAGCTTGGGGGACGGCGATCAGCCCCAGCATTTT. The encoded protein is CASSLGDGDQPQHF. The V gene is TRBV5-1, the J gene TRBJ1-5, with D possibly being TRBD1 (5 bases). Germline values: CDR1 SGHRS, CDR2 YFSETQ. CDR3 length: 14 amino acids. V lost 0 bases to trimming and J lost 5 bases, with 9 bases between them.

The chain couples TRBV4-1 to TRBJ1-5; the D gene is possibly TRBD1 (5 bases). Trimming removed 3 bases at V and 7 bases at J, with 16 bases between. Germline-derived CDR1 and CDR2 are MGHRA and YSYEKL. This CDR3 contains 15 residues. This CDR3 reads CASSHPGGERQPQHF. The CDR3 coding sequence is TGCGCCAGCAGCCATCCCGGGGGGGAAAGGCAGCCCCAGCATTTT.

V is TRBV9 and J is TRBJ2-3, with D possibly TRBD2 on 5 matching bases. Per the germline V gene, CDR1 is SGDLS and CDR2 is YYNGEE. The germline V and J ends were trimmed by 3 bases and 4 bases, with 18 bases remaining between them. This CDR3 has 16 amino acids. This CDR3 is CASSGLIGAAADTQYF. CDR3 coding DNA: TGTGCCAGCAGCGGCCTTATAGGAGCGGCAGCAGATACGCAGTATTTT.

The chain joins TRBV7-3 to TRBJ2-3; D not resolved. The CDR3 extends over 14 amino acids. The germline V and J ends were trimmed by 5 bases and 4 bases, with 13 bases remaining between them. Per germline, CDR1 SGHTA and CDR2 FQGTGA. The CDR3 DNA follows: TGTGCCAGCAGCCTGGACCTAACCGCAGATACGCAGTATTTT. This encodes CASSLDLTADTQYF.

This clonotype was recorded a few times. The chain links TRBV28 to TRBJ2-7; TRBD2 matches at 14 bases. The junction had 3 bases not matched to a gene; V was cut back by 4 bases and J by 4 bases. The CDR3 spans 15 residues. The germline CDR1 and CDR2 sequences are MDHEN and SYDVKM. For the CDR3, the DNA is TGTGCCAGCAGTTCGACTAGCGGGAGGGCTTACGAGCAGTACTTC. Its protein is CASSSTSGRAYEQYF. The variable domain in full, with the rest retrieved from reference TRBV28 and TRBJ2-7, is DVKVTQSSRYLVKRTGEKVFLECVQDMDHENMFWYRQDPGLGLRLIYFSYDVKMKEKGDIPEGYSVSREKKERFSLILESASTNQTSMYLCASSSTSGRAYEQYFGPGTRLTVT.

The CDR3 loop is CASSYRTSGGVETQYF. The CDR3 DNA follows: TGTGCCAGCAGCTACCGGACTAGCGGGGGTGTGGAGACCCAGTACTTC. The chain uses TRBV7-8 and TRBJ2-5, with TRBD2 matching over 13 bases. The J segment lost 5 bases and the V segment lost 4 bases, leaving 7 bases of the junction unmatched. The V gene's germline CDR1 is SGHVS and CDR2 FQNEAQ. The length of the CDR3 is 16 residues.

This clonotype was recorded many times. The CDR3 DNA is TGCGCCAGCAGCCAACCCATTCAGGGGGAGACCCAGTACTTC. This encodes CASSQPIQGETQYF. The chain combines TRBV4-1 with TRBJ2-5, with a weak D call TRBD1 (6 bases). The germline V and J ends were trimmed by 2 bases and 5 bases, with 12 bases remaining between them. From germline, CDR1 is MGHRA and CDR2 YSYEKL. CDR3 size: 14 residues.

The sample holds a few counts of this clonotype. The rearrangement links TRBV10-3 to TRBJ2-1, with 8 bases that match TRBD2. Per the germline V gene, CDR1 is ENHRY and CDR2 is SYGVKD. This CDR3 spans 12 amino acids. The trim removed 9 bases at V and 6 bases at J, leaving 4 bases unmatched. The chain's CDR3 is CAMTTSGNEQFF. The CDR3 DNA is TGTGCCATGACAACTAGCGGCAATGAGCAGTTCTTC.

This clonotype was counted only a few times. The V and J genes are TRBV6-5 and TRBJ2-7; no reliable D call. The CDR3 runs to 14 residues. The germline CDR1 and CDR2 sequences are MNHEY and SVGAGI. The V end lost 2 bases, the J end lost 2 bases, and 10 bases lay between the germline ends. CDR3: CASSYGGSTYEQYF. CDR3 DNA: TGTGCCAGCAGTTACGGTGGTTCTACCTACGAGCAGTACTTC.

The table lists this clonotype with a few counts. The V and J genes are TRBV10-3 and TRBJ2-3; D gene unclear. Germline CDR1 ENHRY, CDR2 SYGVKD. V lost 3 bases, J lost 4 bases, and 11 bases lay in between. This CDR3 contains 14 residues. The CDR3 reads CAISERVGADTQYF. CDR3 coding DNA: TGTGCCATCAGTGAAAGGGTTGGCGCAGATACGCAGTATTTT.

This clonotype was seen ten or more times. The chain's CDR3 is CASSLAPTSTDTQYF. The CDR3 region has the DNA TGTGCCAGCAGTCTGGCGCCTACTAGCACAGATACGCAGTATTTT. The V call is TRBV5-6, the J call TRBJ2-3; D unclear. The V end was cut by 5 bases, the J end by 0 bases, with 13 bases between. This CDR3 region has 15 residues. CDR1 is SGHDT, CDR2 YYEEEE, per germline.

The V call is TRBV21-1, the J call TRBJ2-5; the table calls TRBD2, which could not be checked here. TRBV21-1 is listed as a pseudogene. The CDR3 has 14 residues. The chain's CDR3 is CASSKVGGRETQYF. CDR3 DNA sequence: TGTGCCAGCAGCAAAGTAGGAGGGAGGGAGACCCAGTACTTC.

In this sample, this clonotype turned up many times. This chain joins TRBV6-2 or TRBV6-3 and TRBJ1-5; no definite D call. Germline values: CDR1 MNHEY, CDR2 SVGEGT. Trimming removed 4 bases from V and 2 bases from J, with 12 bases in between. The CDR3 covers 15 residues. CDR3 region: CASSFGLGGNQPQHF. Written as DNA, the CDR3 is TGTGCCAGCAGTTTCGGACTCGGGGGCAATCAGCCCCAGCATTTT.

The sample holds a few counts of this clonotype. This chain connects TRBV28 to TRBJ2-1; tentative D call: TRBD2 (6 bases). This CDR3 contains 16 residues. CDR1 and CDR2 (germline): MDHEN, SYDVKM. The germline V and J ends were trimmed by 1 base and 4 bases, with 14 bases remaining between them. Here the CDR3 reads CASSLYSGGSYNEQFF. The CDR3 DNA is TGTGCCAGCAGTTTATACTCAGGAGGGAGTTACAATGAGCAGTTCTTC.

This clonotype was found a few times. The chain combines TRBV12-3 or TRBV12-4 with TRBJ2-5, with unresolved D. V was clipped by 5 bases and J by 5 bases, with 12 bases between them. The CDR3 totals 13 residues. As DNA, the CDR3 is TGTGCCAGCAGTCCCGGCCTACCCGAGACCCAGTACTTC. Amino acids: CASSPGLPETQYF.

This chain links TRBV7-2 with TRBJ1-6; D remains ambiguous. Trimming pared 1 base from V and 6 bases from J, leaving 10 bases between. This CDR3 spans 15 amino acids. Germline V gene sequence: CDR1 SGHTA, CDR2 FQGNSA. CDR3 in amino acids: CASSLGQAPNSPLHF. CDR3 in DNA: TGTGCCAGCAGCTTAGGGCAGGCTCCTAATTCACCCCTCCACTTT.

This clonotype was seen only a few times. CDR3 coding DNA: TGTGCCAGCAGCCAAGATCTGGCTAGCGGATTTGGAGATACGCAGTATTTT. Its translation: CASSQDLASGFGDTQYF. This chain uses TRBV3-1 with TRBJ2-3, with 7 bases aligning to TRBD2. The CDR3 runs to 17 residues. Germline CDR1 LGHDT, CDR2 YNNKEL (reference sequence). V was clipped by 0 bases and J by 5 bases; unmatched bases: 11.

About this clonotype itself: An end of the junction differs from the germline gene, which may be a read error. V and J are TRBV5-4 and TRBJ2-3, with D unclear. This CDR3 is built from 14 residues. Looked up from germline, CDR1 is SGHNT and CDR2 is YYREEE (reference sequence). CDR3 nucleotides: TGTGCCATCAGCTTGCCAGCTGGCACAGATACGCAGTATTTT. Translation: CAISLPAGTDTQYF.

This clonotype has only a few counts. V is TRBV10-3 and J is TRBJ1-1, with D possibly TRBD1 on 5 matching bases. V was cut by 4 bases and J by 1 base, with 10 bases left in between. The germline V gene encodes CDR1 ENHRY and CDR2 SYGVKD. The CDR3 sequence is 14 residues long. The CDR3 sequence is CAISAQGPNTEAFF. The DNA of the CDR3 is TGTGCCATCAGTGCGCAGGGACCGAACACTGAAGCTTTCTTT.

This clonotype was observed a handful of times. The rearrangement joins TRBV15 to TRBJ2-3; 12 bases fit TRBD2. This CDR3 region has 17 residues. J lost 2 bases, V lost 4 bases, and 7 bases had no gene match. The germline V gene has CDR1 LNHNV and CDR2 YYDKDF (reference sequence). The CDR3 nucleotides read TGTGCCACCAGCAAAAGACTAGCGGGGGTGTACACAGATACGCAGTATTTT. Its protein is CATSKRLAGVYTDTQYF.

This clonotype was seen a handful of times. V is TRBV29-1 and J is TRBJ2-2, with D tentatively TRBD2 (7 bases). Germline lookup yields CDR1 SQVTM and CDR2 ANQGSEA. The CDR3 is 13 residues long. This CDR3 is CSGGPLNTGELFF. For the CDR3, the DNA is TGCTCGGGGGGCCCACTTAACACCGGGGAGCTGTTTTTT.

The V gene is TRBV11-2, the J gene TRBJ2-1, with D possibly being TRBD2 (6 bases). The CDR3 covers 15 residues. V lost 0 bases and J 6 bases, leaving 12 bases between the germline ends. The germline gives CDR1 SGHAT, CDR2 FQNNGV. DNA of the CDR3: TGTGCCAGCAGCTTAGACCCGGGAGTGGCCAATGAGCAGTTCTTC. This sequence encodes CASSLDPGVANEQFF.

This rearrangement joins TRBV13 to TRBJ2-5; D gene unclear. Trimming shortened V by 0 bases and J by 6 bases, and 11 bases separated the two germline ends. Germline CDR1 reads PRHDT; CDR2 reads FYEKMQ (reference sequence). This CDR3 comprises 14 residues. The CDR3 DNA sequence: TGTGCCAGCAGCTTAGGCCGGGCGAGGAAGACCCAGTACTTC. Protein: CASSLGRARKTQYF.

The CDR3 sequence: CSAMASYWELGTDTQYF. CDR3 in DNA: TGCAGTGCCATGGCATCGTACTGGGAATTAGGCACAGATACGCAGTATTTT. The chain joins TRBV20-1 to TRBJ2-3, with no clear D. The V gene's germline CDR1 is DFQATT and CDR2 SNEGSKA (reference sequence). This CDR3 comprises 17 residues. V lost 6 bases, J lost 1 base, and 23 bases lay in between.

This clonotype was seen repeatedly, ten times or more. CDR3 in amino acids: CASSFFGGAYEQYF. The CDR3 nucleotides are TGTGCCAGCAGTTTTTTCGGGGGGGCCTACGAGCAGTACTTC. This chain uses TRBV27 with TRBJ2-7; 8 positions match TRBD2. J gave up 2 bases and V 3 bases, and 3 bases lay outside the gene matches. CDR1 MNHEY and CDR2 SMNVEV come from the germline V gene (reference sequence). The CDR3 spans 14 residues.

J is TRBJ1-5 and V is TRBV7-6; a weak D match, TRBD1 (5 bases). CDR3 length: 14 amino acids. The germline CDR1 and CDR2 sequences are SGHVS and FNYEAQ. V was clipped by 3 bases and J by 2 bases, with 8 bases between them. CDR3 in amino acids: CASSLEQGNQPQHF. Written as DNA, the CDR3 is TGTGCCAGCAGCTTGGAACAGGGCAATCAGCCCCAGCATTTT.